This TCR beta chain was captured by sequencing in a study of patients and donors after allogeneic stem cell transplantation. TCRdb used MiXCR to reprocess the RT-PCR reads, holding one entry per CDR3 protein. The sample lists approximately 430,000 distinct CDR3 sequences, roughly 17% seen once, with less than 8% in the top ten. This clonotype was seen only a few times. Germline V gene lookup returns CDR1 MNHEY and CDR2 SVGEGT. CDR3 length: 12 amino acids. V was cut by 7 bases and J by 6 bases, with 10 bases left in between. The sample was blood, either unsorted or a sorted T cell fraction (not recorded which). The chain is built from TRBV6-2 or TRBV6-3 and TRBJ1-5; maybe TRBD1 (6 bases). The clonotype was recovered from a human donor who was either an allogeneic HSCT recipient or a stem cell or donor lymphocyte infusion donor (not recorded which). It is not recorded whose cells these are; they may come from a transplant donor. CDR3 in amino acids: CASTEGGQPQHF. Written as DNA, the CDR3 is TGTGCCAGCACCGAAGGGGGTCAGCCCCAGCATTTT.